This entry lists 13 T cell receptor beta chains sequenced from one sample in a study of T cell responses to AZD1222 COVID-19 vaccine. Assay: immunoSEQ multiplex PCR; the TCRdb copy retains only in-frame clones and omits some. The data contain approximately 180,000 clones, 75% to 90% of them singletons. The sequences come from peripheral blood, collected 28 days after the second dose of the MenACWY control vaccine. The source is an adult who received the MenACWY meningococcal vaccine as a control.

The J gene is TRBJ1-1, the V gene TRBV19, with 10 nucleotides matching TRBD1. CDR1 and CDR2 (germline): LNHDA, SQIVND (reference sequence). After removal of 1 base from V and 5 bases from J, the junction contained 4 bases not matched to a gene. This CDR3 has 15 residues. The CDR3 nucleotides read TGTGCCAGTAGTATAGGGACAGGGGGAGTAACTGAAGCTTTCTTT. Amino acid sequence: CASSIGTGGVTEAFF. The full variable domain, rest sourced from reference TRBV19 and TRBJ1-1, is DGGITQSPKYLFRKEGQNVTLSCEQNLNHDAMYWYRQDPGQGLRLIYYSQIVNDFQKGDIAEGYSVSREKKESFPLTVTSAQKNPTAFYLCASSIGTGGVTEAFFGQGTRLTVV.

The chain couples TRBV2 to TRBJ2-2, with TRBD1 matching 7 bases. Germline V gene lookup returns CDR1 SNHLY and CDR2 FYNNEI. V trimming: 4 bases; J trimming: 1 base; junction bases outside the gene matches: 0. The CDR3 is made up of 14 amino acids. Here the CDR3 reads CASSGTGNTGELFF. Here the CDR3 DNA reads TGTGCCAGCAGTGGGACAGGGAACACCGGGGAGCTGTTTTTT.

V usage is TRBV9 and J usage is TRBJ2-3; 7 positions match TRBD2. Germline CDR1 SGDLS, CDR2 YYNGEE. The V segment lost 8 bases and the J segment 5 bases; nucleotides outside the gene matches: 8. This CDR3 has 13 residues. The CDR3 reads CASAGVAQDTQYF. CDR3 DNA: TGTGCCAGTGCGGGAGTAGCACAAGATACGCAGTATTTT.

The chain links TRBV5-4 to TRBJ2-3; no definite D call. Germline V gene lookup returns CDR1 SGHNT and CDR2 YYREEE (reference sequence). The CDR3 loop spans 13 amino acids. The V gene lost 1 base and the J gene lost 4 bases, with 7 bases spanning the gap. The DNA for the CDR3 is TGTGCCAGCAGCTTGTTTGGGGCAGATACGCAGTATTTT. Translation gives CASSLFGADTQYF.

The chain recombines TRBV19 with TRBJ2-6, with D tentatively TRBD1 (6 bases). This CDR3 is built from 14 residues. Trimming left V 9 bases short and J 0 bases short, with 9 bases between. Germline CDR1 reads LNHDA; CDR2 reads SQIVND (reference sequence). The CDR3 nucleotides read TGTGCCAGCCAACAGGGCTCTGGGGCCAACGTCCTGACTTTC. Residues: CASQQGSGANVLTF.

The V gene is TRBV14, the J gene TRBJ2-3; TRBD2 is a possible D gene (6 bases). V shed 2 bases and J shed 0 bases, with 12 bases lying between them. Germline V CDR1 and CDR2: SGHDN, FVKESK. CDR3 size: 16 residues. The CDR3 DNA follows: TGTGCCAGCAGCCAACAGTGGACTACTAGCACAGATACGCAGTATTTT. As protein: CASSQQWTTSTDTQYF.

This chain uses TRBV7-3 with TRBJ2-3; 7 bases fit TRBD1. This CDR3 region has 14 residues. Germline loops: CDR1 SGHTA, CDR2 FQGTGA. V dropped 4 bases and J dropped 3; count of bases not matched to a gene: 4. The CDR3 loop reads CASSSGQNTDTQYF. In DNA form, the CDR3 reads TGTGCCAGCAGCTCGGGACAGAATACAGATACGCAGTATTTT.

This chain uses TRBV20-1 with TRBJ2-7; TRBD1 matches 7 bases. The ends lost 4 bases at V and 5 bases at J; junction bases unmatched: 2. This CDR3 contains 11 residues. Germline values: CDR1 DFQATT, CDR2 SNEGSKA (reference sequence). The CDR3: CSATTGNEQYF. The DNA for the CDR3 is TGCAGTGCTACGACAGGGAACGAGCAGTACTTC.

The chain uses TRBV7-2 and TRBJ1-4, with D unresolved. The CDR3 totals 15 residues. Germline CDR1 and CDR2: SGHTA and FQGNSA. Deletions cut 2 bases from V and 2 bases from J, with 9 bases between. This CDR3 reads CASSLRPNTNEKLFF. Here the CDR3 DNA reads TGTGCCAGCAGCTTAAGACCAAACACTAATGAAAAACTGTTTTTT.

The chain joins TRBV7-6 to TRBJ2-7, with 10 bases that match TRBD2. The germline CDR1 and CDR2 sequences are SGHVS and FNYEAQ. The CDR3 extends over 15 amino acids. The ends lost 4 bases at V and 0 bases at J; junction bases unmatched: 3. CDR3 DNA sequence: TGTGCCAGCAGCTCAGCGGGAGGGTTCTCCTACGAGCAGTACTTC. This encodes CASSSAGGFSYEQYF.

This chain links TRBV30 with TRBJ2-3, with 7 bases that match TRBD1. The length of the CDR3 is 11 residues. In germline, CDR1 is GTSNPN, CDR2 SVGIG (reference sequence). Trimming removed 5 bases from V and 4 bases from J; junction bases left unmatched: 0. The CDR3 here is CAWQGADTQYF. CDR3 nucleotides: TGTGCCTGGCAGGGGGCAGATACGCAGTATTTT.

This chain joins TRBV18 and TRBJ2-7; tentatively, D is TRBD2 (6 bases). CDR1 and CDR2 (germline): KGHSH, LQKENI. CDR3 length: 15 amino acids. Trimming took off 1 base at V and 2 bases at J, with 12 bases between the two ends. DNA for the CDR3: TGTGCCAGCTCACCACTAAGCGGGTCCCCCTACGAGCAGTACTTC. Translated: CASSPLSGSPYEQYF. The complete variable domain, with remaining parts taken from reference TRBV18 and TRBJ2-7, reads NAGVMQNPRHLVRRRGQEARLRCSPMKGHSHVYWYRQLPEEGLKFMVYLQKENIIDESGMPKERFSAEFPKEGPSILRIQQVVRGDSAAYFCASSPLSGSPYEQYFGPGTRLTVT.

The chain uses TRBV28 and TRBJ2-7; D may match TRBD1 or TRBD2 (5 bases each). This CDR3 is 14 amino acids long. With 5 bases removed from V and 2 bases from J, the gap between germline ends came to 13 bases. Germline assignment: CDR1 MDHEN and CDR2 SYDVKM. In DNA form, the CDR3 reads TGTGCCAGCAGTCCAGGGACCCAGCCCTACGAGCAGTACTTC. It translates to CASSPGTQPYEQYF. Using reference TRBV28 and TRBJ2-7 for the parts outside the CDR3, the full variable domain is DVKVTQSSRYLVKRTGEKVFLECVQDMDHENMFWYRQDPGLGLRLIYFSYDVKMKEKGDIPEGYSVSREKKERFSLILESASTNQTSMYLCASSPGTQPYEQYFGPGTRLTVT.